This entry features one TCR beta chain sequence. V gave up 6 bases and J gave up 8 bases; unmatched junction bases: 9. The CDR3 sequence is 13 residues long. Looked up from germline, CDR1 is WSHSY and CDR2 is SAAADI. This entry comes from a study of shared clonotypes between healthy human individuals. Partitioning of CD4+ cells yielded a CD45RA+ naive subset and a CD45RA-negative memory subset. Only in-frame clones appear in the TCRdb table, and some are missing; sequencing was by immunoSEQ multiplex PCR. The data contain over 950,000 clones, approximately 77% of them singletons. The rearrangement links TRBV10-2 to TRBJ1-2; TRBD1 aligns across 7 bases. The sequence derives from a man in his late teens or twenties in good health. Some clones in this sample may be carry-over from other donors' samples. The sequencing sample was made of memory CD4+ T cells from PBMCs. Subset here: CD45RA-negative fraction. CDR3 sequence: CASSRGQIDGYTF. The CDR3 DNA is TGCGCCAGCAGCAGGGGACAGATCGACGGCTACACCTTC.